This TCR beta chain is from a study of CDR3 diversity in severe acne. Germline V gives CDR1 DFQATT, CDR2 SNEGSKA (reference sequence). Trimming removed 1 base from V and 0 bases from J, with 21 bases in between. The CDR3 extends over 18 amino acids. TCRdb re-derived calls from the PCR reads in MiXCR, one entry per CDR3 protein. Of about 100,000 distinct CDR3 sequences listed, roughly half are singletons. This clonotype was found a few times. This clonotype was obtained from a male donor with acne. This chain joins TRBV20-1 and TRBJ1-1; D is unresolved. Sequences were obtained from blood. CDR3 DNA: TGCAGTGCTAGAGTACGGCAACGGGCCCCCCTAATGAACACTGAAGCTTTCTTT. It encodes CSARVRQRAPLMNTEAFF.